Following are 10 T cell receptor beta chains from one sample sequenced in a study of blood T cells in healthy people across ages. Alongside a J-beta primer mix, a sample-barcoded 5' primer served in a second PCR lasting roughly 6 to 11 cycles. Using its own MiXCR run on the 5' RACE reads, TCRdb lists one record per CDR3 protein. The profile shows about 780,000 distinct CDR3 sequences, around 50% of them singletons. The specimen sequenced was blood. The receptors stem from an elderly man in good health.

This clonotype was seen only a few times. The chain uses TRBV21-1 and TRBJ1-5; the table calls TRBD1, which could not be checked here. TRBV21-1 is given as a pseudogene. The CDR3 is 17 amino acids. As DNA, the CDR3 is TGTGCCAGCAGTGCCGGACGTCAGGGGGCAAGCAATCAGCCCCAGCATTTT. This sequence encodes CASSAGRQGASNQPQHF.

This chain links TRBV20-1 with TRBJ1-4; D unclear. The CDR3 loop spans 10 amino acids. V was pared by 3 bases and J by 7 bases, with 3 bases between. The V gene's germline CDR1 is DFQATT and CDR2 SNEGSKA (reference sequence). The CDR3 region is CSASFEKLFF. CDR3 in DNA: TGCAGTGCTAGTTTTGAAAAACTGTTTTTT.

This clonotype was observed many times. The gene calls are TRBV9 and TRBJ2-3, with D perhaps TRBD2 (5 bases). The V end was cut by 3 bases, the J end by 1 base, with 9 bases between. The CDR3 spans 14 residues. The germline gives CDR1 SGDLS, CDR2 YYNGEE. CDR3: CASSALSGTDTQYF. In nucleotides, the CDR3 is TGTGCCAGCAGCGCCCTTAGCGGCACAGATACGCAGTATTTT.

Only one count was recorded for this clonotype. This may arise from a read error, as a much more abundant clone is one base away. The rearrangement links TRBV25-1 to TRBJ2-5; TRBD1 aligns across 8 bases. The end of the DNA aligns better with TRBJ2-7, so the J call may be wrong. Germline V gene sequence: CDR1 MGHDK, CDR2 SYGVNS. The CDR3 is 15 residues long. CDR3 nucleotide sequence: TGTGTCAGCAGTGAACACCGACAGGGGACGGACGAGCAGTACTTC. This gives the protein CVSSEHRQGTDEQYF.

V gene TRBV7-2 combines with J gene TRBJ2-1; D call uncertain. Germline values: CDR1 SGHTA, CDR2 FQGNSA. This CDR3 spans 14 amino acids. Trimming removed 1 base at V and 5 bases at J, with 9 bases between. CDR3 bases: TGTGCCAGCAGCTTAGTTGGCAGGAACAATGAGCAGTTCTTC. It codes for CASSLVGRNNEQFF.

This clonotype was picked up a small number of times. The chain has TRBV7-2 and TRBJ2-4, with TRBD2 matching 13 bases. This CDR3 has 16 residues. Germline-derived CDR1 and CDR2 are SGHTA and FQGNSA. Losses at the gene ends were 5 bases for V and 4 bases for J; bases not matched to a gene: 5. CDR3 bases: TGTGCCAGCAGCATCGGACTAGCGGGAGCTAAAAACATTCAGTACTTC. It codes for CASSIGLAGAKNIQYF.

The chain recombines TRBV20-1 with TRBJ2-7; no definite D call. The CDR3 sequence is 12 residues long. Germline-derived CDR1 and CDR2 are DFQATT and SNEGSKA (reference sequence). The V gene lost 4 bases and the J gene lost 3 bases, with 10 bases spanning the gap. CDR3 loop: CSAIAADYEQYF. CDR3 DNA sequence: TGCAGTGCTATTGCAGCCGACTACGAGCAGTACTTC.

The rearrangement links TRBV6-6 to TRBJ1-4; 7 bases agree with TRBD1. After removal of 4 bases from V and 5 bases from J, the junction contained 4 bases not matched to a gene. Looked up from germline, CDR1 is MNHNY and CDR2 is SVGAGI (reference sequence). The CDR3 is made up of 14 amino acids. The DNA for the CDR3 is TGTGCCAGCAGTTTCGGACAGGAGAATGAAAAACTGTTTTTT. Amino acids: CASSFGQENEKLFF.

This clonotype has just a few counts. The chain recombines TRBV11-2 with TRBJ2-5; D not resolved. CDR1 is SGHAT and CDR2 is FQNNGV in the germline V gene. The CDR3 has 14 residues. Trimming took 1 base from V and 5 from J, leaving 11 bases between them. DNA of the CDR3: TGTGCCAGCAGCTTAGTCCCCTACGGGGAGACCCAGTACTTC. It yields the protein CASSLVPYGETQYF.

The V and J genes are TRBV7-2 and TRBJ2-5, with D possibly being TRBD1 or TRBD2 (5 bases each). V was trimmed by 5 bases and J by 11 bases, leaving 24 bases between them. CDR3 length: 15 amino acids. Per germline, CDR1 SGHTA and CDR2 FQGNSA. CDR3 residues: CASSPDPGRGNVQYF. CDR3 in DNA: TGTGCCAGCAGCCCAGACCCGGGGCGAGGCAATGTGCAGTACTTC.